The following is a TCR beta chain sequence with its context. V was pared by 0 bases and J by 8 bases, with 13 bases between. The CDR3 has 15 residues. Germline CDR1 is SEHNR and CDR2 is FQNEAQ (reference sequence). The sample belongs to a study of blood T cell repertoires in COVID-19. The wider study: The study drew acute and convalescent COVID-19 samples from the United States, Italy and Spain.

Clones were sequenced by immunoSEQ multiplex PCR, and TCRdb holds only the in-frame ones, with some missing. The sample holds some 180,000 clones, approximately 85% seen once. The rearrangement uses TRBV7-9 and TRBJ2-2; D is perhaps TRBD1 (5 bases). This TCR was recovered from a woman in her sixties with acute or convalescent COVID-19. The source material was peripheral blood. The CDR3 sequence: CASSLAQTTGGELFF. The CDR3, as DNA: TGTGCCAGCAGCTTAGCGCAAACTACAGGAGGGGAGCTGTTTTTT.